These 10 T cell receptor beta chains came from one sample sequenced in a study of a mutant IDH1 vaccine in newly diagnosed glioma. Time point of the sample: week 35, safety follow-up. Every vaccination contained 300 ug of the mutant IDH1 20-mer peptide and was paired with topical imiquimod. Profiling relied on immunoSEQ multiplex PCR, and the TCRdb table lists in-frame clones only, not all of them. This table holds 50,000 to 70,000 clones, around four fifths found once. Their cognate antigens are unknown. The sample consisted of PBMCs, taken from a glioma patient whose treatment included an IDH1 peptide vaccine. The receptors stem from a man between 25 and 39 years old with glioma.

This chain uses TRBV5-4 with TRBJ1-4; no definite D call. The CDR3 contains 14 residues. The ends were cut back, 1 base at V and 8 bases at J, with 12 bases in the middle. CDR1 SGHNT and CDR2 YYREEE come from the germline V gene (reference sequence). The CDR3 protein is CASSLRPEREKLFF. CDR3 coding DNA: TGTGCCAGCAGCTTGAGGCCCGAGCGAGAAAAACTGTTTTTT.

This clone was found once. The J gene is TRBJ2-5, the V gene TRBV5-1; D possibly corresponds to TRBD1 (5 bases). This CDR3 is 15 amino acids long. The V end lost 1 base, the J end lost 3 bases, and 13 bases lay between the germline ends. The germline V gene has CDR1 SGHRS and CDR2 YFSETQ. CDR3 sequence (DNA): TGCGCCAGCAGCTTGTCAGGGCACCGGGAAGAGACCCAGTACTTC. Protein: CASSLSGHREETQYF.

This clone was seen just once. The chain combines TRBV15 with TRBJ1-5; D unclear. V gave up 2 bases and J gave up 3 bases, with 11 bases separating them. The CDR3 covers 15 residues. CDR1 is LNHNV, CDR2 YYDKDF, per germline (reference sequence). The CDR3 nucleotides read TGTGCCACCAGCAGAACTGGAGACCCCAATCAGCCCCAGCATTTT. This translates into CATSRTGDPNQPQHF. Full variable domain (rest looked up from reference TRBV15 and TRBJ1-5): DAMVIQNPRYQVTQFGKPVTLSCSQTLNHNVMYWYQQKSSQAPKLLFHYYDKDFNNEADTPDNFQSRRPNTSFCFLDIRSPGLGDTAMYLCATSRTGDPNQPQHFGDGTRLSIL.

The chain uses TRBV30 and TRBJ1-4, with 7 bases lining up with TRBD1. Germline V gene lookup returns CDR1 GTSNPN and CDR2 SVGIG (reference sequence). The CDR3 loop spans 15 amino acids. Trimming cost V 5 bases and J 8 bases; bases outside gene matches: 14. This CDR3 reads CAWSDRVGWGEKLFF. In nucleotides, the CDR3 is TGTGCCTGGTCCGACAGGGTCGGATGGGGGGAAAAACTGTTTTTT.

The chain recombines TRBV2 with TRBJ2-4; D remains unclear. The length of the CDR3 is 13 residues. In germline, CDR1 is SNHLY, CDR2 FYNNEI. V dropped 6 bases and J dropped 1 base, with 7 bases sitting between them. The CDR3 nucleotides read TGTGCCAGCAGAGGTCAGGCCAAAAACATTCAGTACTTC. It is translated as CASRGQAKNIQYF.

The chain links TRBV7-7 to TRBJ2-5, with 10 bases identical to TRBD1. Germline CDR1 is SSHAT and CDR2 is FNYEAQ (reference sequence). V dropped 3 bases and J dropped 4; count of bases not matched to a gene: 5. This CDR3 spans 15 amino acids. CDR3 in DNA: TGTGCCAGCAGCTTCAAGGGACAGGGGACAGAGACCCAGTACTTC. Amino acid sequence: CASSFKGQGTETQYF.

This clone was recorded once. The chain joins TRBV9 to TRBJ1-6, with a tentative D call TRBD1 (5 bases). The CDR3 has 16 amino acids. Deletions cut 6 bases from V and 8 bases from J, with 21 bases between. Looked up from germline, CDR1 is SGDLS and CDR2 is YYNGEE. CDR3 in amino acids: CASTDPSGGVDSPLHF. The CDR3 DNA sequence: TGTGCCAGCACCGACCCGAGCGGAGGGGTTGATTCACCCCTCCACTTT.

V and J are TRBV5-1 and TRBJ1-4; D gene unclear. The CDR3 extends over 15 amino acids. With 3 bases removed from V and 7 bases from J, the gap between germline ends came to 16 bases. Per germline, CDR1 SGHRS and CDR2 YFSETQ. CDR3 protein: CASSSGSRTGEKLFF. The CDR3 coding sequence is TGCGCCAGCAGCTCCGGGAGCAGAACCGGTGAAAAACTGTTTTTT.

CDR3 nucleotide sequence: TGTGCCAGCAGCGCTGGACACAGGGGGAAGAACACCGGGGAGCTGTTTTTT. As protein: CASSAGHRGKNTGELFF. J is TRBJ2-2 and V is TRBV5-6; 8 nucleotides align to TRBD1. Germline V CDR1 and CDR2: SGHDT, YYEEEE. After removal of 4 bases from V and 1 base from J, the junction contained 9 bases not matched to a gene. The CDR3 covers 17 residues.

The chain links TRBV29-1 to TRBJ1-1; D is unresolved. The CDR3 has 15 residues. V lost 4 bases to trimming and J lost 0 bases, with 15 bases between them. The germline gives CDR1 SQVTM, CDR2 ANQGSEA. CDR3 region: CSVAQRTGMNTEAFF. CDR3 DNA: TGCAGCGTTGCTCAACGTACGGGGATGAACACTGAAGCTTTCTTT.